Shown below are 6 T cell receptor beta chains from a single sample sequenced in a study of technical replicates of blood from a handful of donors. Profiling relied on immunoSEQ multiplex PCR, and the TCRdb table lists in-frame clones only, not all of them. This sample yields approximately 88,000 clones, of which roughly 93% are seen a single time; 0.25% belongs to the top ten. Sequencing was performed on T cells isolated from PBMCs. These receptors originate from a human donor in good health.

This chain uses TRBV28 with TRBJ2-1; 11 positions match TRBD2. Germline CDR1 reads MDHEN; CDR2 reads SYDVKM. Germline trimming cut 6 bases from V and 5 bases from J; bases unmatched to any gene: 9. This CDR3 comprises 16 residues. For the CDR3, the DNA is TGTGCCAGCAGACGATCGACTAGCGGGGCGAACAATGAGCAGTTCTTC. Translation gives CASRRSTSGANNEQFF.

V and J are TRBV10-3 and TRBJ2-3; 10 positions agree with TRBD1. The CDR3 has 16 residues. Germline trimming cut 3 bases from V and 5 bases from J; bases unmatched to any gene: 8. CDR1 and CDR2 from the germline V gene are ENHRY and SYGVKD. Written as DNA, the CDR3 is TGTGCCATCAGTGACGGCCGGGACAGGGGCATAGATACGCAGTATTTT. Translating it yields CAISDGRDRGIDTQYF.

The chain carries TRBV11-2 and TRBJ2-7, with D unclear. Germline CDR1 SGHAT, CDR2 FQNNGV. CDR3 length: 12 amino acids. Trimming stripped 4 bases from V and 1 base from J, with 5 bases between. CDR3 in DNA: TGTGCCAGCAGCTCCATGTCCTACGAGCAGTACTTC. This codes for CASSSMSYEQYF.

The chain uses TRBV18 and TRBJ2-5, with D possibly TRBD1 on 6 matching bases. Germline V gene data show CDR1 as KGHSH and CDR2 as LQKENI. The CDR3 runs 14 residues. V was trimmed by 0 bases and J by 3 bases, leaving 8 bases between them. The CDR3 region is CASSPPDRKETQYF. Written as DNA, the CDR3 is TGTGCCAGCTCACCACCGGACAGAAAAGAGACCCAGTACTTC.

The chain joins TRBV7-9 to TRBJ2-1, with D possibly TRBD2 on 7 matching bases. Germline V gene sequence: CDR1 SEHNR, CDR2 FQNEAQ (reference sequence). The V gene lost 3 bases and the J gene lost 5 bases, with 14 bases spanning the gap. This CDR3 contains 15 residues. CDR3 residues: CASSLKGGGNNEQFF. The CDR3 DNA reads as TGTGCCAGCAGCTTGAAGGGGGGGGGAAACAATGAGCAGTTCTTC. Complete variable domain (other parts from reference TRBV7-9 and TRBJ2-1): DTGVSQNPRHKITKRGQNVTFRCDPISEHNRLYWYRQTLGQGPEFLTYFQNEAQLEKSRLLSDRFSAERPKGSFSTLEIQRTEQGDSAMYLCASSLKGGGNNEQFFGPGTRLTVL.

V gene TRBV4-1 combines with J gene TRBJ2-7, with 9 bases that match TRBD2. V was clipped by 7 bases and J by 6 bases; unmatched bases: 10. The germline CDR1 and CDR2 sequences are MGHRA and YSYEKL. This CDR3 contains 14 residues. CDR3 nucleotide sequence: TGCGCCAGCACCTTAGCGGGAGTAACTGGCGAGCAGTACTTC. Translation gives CASTLAGVTGEQYF.